The T cell receptor (beta chain) described here comes from a study of blood T cell repertoires in COVID-19. In the study overall: T cells, B-cell-depleted T cells, or PBMCs provided the cDNA or gDNA that served as material.

Authors' methods: Estimation of nucleated cell counts relied on the amplification of reference gene primers. The assay was immunoSEQ multiplex PCR, and TCRdb's table has in-frame clones only and misses some. V, J and clone size were drawn from that table, and D and trimming were deduced from the DNA. The sample includes approximately 330,000 clones, roughly 90% of them seen just once. Enrolled during active infection, Seattle patients were then followed longitudinally. This clone was observed a single time. Per the germline V gene, CDR1 is KGHSH and CDR2 is LQKENI. J was trimmed by 0 bases and V by 0 bases; bases with no gene match: 9. This CDR3 has 18 amino acids.

The V call is TRBV18, the J call TRBJ1-1, with 8 bases aligning to TRBD1. The sample was peripheral blood. The receptor comes from a woman in her thirties or forties with COVID-19, enrolled during active disease. The CDR3 sequence: CASSPPAGQGKMNTEAFF. CDR3 bases: TGTGCCAGCTCACCACCGGCAGGACAGGGCAAGATGAACACTGAAGCTTTCTTT. The full variable domain, its missing parts supplied by reference TRBV18 and TRBJ1-1, is NAGVMQNPRHLVRRRGQEARLRCSPMKGHSHVYWYRQLPEEGLKFMVYLQKENIIDESGMPKERFSAEFPKEGPSILRIQQVVRGDSAAYFCASSPPAGQGKMNTEAFFGQGTRLTVV.